This T cell receptor (beta chain) comes out of a study of blood T cell repertoires in COVID-19. Sequenced by immunoSEQ multiplex PCR; TCRdb stores in-frame clones only, minus some. The data show some 150,000 clones, approximately 80% seen once. This CDR3 contains 12 residues. V was shortened by 7 bases and J by 6 bases, with 10 bases between the two germline ends. The V gene's germline CDR1 is MNHEY and CDR2 SVGAGI. The rearrangement links TRBV6-5 to TRBJ1-5; D remains unclear. The sequenced material came from peripheral blood. This TCR came from a man aged 70 or older with acute or convalescent COVID-19. The CDR3: CASKGSGQPQHF. DNA of the CDR3: TGTGCCAGCAAAGGTTCGGGTCAGCCCCAGCATTTT.